A few counts support the clone carrying this T cell receptor beta chain. The record originates from a study of cytomegalovirus exposure and HLA in healthy donors. The germline V gene encodes CDR1 SEHNR and CDR2 FQNEAQ (reference sequence). Trimming left V 7 bases short and J 7 bases short, with 20 bases between. The CDR3 is 14 amino acids. Use of 60 Vbeta and 13 Jbeta primers characterized the PCR. Libraries were prepared by immunoSEQ multiplex PCR; TCRdb keeps only in-frame clonotypes and omits some of them. The sample gives 80,000 to 95,000 clones, around three quarters of which show up once; roughly 15% is in the top ten.

The sequencing sample was made of PBMCs. The chain carries TRBV7-9 and TRBJ2-7; D is possibly TRBD1 (5 bases). This sequence was found in a woman aged 50 to 60 in good health and CMV-seropositive. This CDR3 is CASTSGAASREQYF. In DNA form, the CDR3 reads TGTGCCAGCACCTCTGGGGCGGCCTCACGGGAGCAGTACTTC.